This TCR beta chain derives from a study of blood T cell repertoires in COVID-19. This clone has only one observation. Looked up from germline, CDR1 is MNHNS and CDR2 is SASEGT. The length of the CDR3 is 13 residues. V gave up 4 bases and J gave up 6 bases; unmatched junction bases: 3. Some clones are missing from TCRdb's copy, which holds only in-frame ones; the method was immunoSEQ multiplex PCR. The repertoire holds around 100,000 clones, with roughly 83% as singletons. The specimen was peripheral blood. The sequence derives from a woman aged 70 to 79 with acute or convalescent COVID-19. J is TRBJ2-7 and V is TRBV6-1, with 10 bases lining up with TRBD1. The chain's CDR3 is CASSAGTGVEQYF. CDR3 DNA: TGTGCCAGCAGTGCCGGGACAGGGGTCGAGCAGTACTTC.